Below, one TCR beta chain is given with its context. Antigen: not known. The data were taken from a study of regulatory T cells in long-lasting Graves disease. Overall study results and limits: Thyroid tissue was not studied; only peripheral blood was.

The CDR3 has 15 amino acids. The germline CDR1 and CDR2 sequences are LNHDA and SQIVND (reference sequence). The V end lost 0 bases, the J end lost 3 bases, and 9 bases lay between the germline ends. According to the study, TCR beta libraries were built with iRepertoire HTBI primers and CDR3-region Arm-PCR. TCRdb re-derived calls from the multiplex PCR reads in MiXCR, one entry per CDR3 protein. This table holds approximately 270,000 distinct CDR3 sequences, approximately 20% found once. The time point denotes: newly diagnosed GD, antithyroid drugs for less than 3 months. RNA from PBMCs was the source of the TCR library. Peripheral blood, at about 8.9 milliliters, went into EDTA tubes. These data were likewise used in another study, on T cells in Graves' hyperthyroidism and ophthalmopathy.

This chain links TRBV19 with TRBJ1-5; D is unclear. This TCR derives from a woman aged 25 to 45 with Graves disease. Sequencing used peripheral blood mononuclear cells (PBMCs), obtained at new diagnosis, from a patient treated with antithyroid drugs. The CDR3 is CASSIESQSNQPQHF. CDR3 nucleotide sequence: TGTGCCAGTAGTATAGAAAGCCAGTCCAATCAGCCCCAGCATTTT.